This TCR beta chain was sequenced in a study of T cells after yellow fever vaccination (dated by TCRdb to the late 2010s). For the wider study: The SMART-Seq v4 Ultra Low Input RNA kit was used to prepare libraries from fractions with low cell numbers. Blood was drawn at multiple timepoints before and after primary and secondary immunization, with bulk PBMC replicates and cell subsets isolated. The cohort comprised two healthy male donors, one aged 18 to 30 and one aged 30 to 40 years. Bulk TCR alpha and beta repertoires were sequenced longitudinally to track T-cell clones before and after primary and booster YFV17D yellow fever vaccination. Broader findings and caveats from the paper: Compared with the primary T-cell response, the secondary T-cell response was weaker but faster, peaking on day 5 rather than day 15. A small fraction of clonotypes showed up in both the CD4 and CD8 compartments, probably as a result of convergent recombination. After the booster, most of the clones that had expanded following primary vaccination were detected again (approximately 95% of CD4 and 80% to 90% of CD8), which suggests that memory was broadly maintained. Only a couple of donors were included in the study, so the extent to which the findings can be generalized is limited. FACS-sorted repertoires could contain abundant contaminating clonotypes from the bulk population, so computational filtering was required.

Synthesis of TCR cDNA relied on 5'RACE template switching, a step that introduced a universal primer site along with unique molecular identifiers. cDNA synthesis was primed from both the TCR alpha and TCR beta constant segments. Libraries were amplified in two PCR steps, with sample barcodes and sequencing adapters added in the second step. Sequencing of libraries was performed on Illumina HiSeq 2500 (2x100 bp) or NovaSeq (2x150 bp). The original methods were these. Reads were demultiplexed and collapsed into UMI consensus sequences with MIGEC, and V(D)J alignment was performed with MiXCR. Clonotypes responding to the vaccine were identified with edgeR on replicate PBMC samples, with the criteria of FDR below 0.01 and a log2 fold change above 5 up to day 15. Bulk clonotypes were assigned CD4 or CD8 identity according to which sequenced CD4 or CD8 repertoire held them at higher abundance. TCRdb redid the processing of the public reads, applying fastp at Q25 and MiXCR, and retained in-frame beta chains. Rows with one shared CDR3 protein collapse into an entry with the most common genes and DNA. The V and J calls were determined by TCRdb, not by the authors. The sample yields roughly 150,000 distinct CDR3 sequences; 6.5% to 8.5% were counted once. The top ten clones comprise about 0.73% of the sample.

About this clonotype: This receptor's antigen is unknown. No much larger clonotype is one base removed from it; base qualities were not supplied.

V loses 5 bases, J loses 0 bases, and the germline ends lie 8 bases apart. CDR1 MDHEN and CDR2 SYDVKM were looked up in the germline V gene. The CDR3 starts with the cysteine, ends with the phenylalanine, and has 15 residues. Kept here is only the CDR3 DNA, which spans 45 bases and is read in frame from base 1. The label giving this sample's treatment or condition can be read as: live attenuated yellow fever vaccine strain. A standard Ficoll-Paque protocol was used to isolate PBMCs from peripheral blood. Dynabeads CD4 and CD8 positive selection kits were used to isolate the CD4 and CD8 T-cell fractions. TriZol was used to extract RNA from bulk PBMCs, from CD4 and CD8 fractions, and from dextramer-positive and dextramer-negative fractions.

The starting material was CD4+ T cells sorted from PBMCs, obtained 5 days after the yellow fever booster vaccination. The receptor chain draws on TRBV28 and TRBJ2-6; no D gene call is confident. The clonotype originates from a man in his thirties or forties who received the YFV17D yellow fever vaccine. CDR3 reads: CASSVRLSGANVLTF. The DNA is as follows: TGTGCCAGCAGTGTACGCCTCTCTGGGGCCAACGTCCTGACTTTC. Reference TRBV28 and TRBJ2-6 genes cover what lies past the CDR3, so the full variable domain is DVKVTQSSRYLVKRTGEKVFLECVQDMDHENMFWYRQDPGLGLRLIYFSYDVKMKEKGDIPEGYSVSREKKERFSLILESASTNQTSMYLCASSVRLSGANVLTFGAGSRLTVL.